The T cell receptor (beta chain) described here comes from a study of blood T cell repertoires in COVID-19. For the study at large: PBMCs, B-cell-depleted T cells, or T cells were the source of the cDNA or gDNA that made up the material.

Germline trimming cut 4 bases from V and 1 base from J; bases unmatched to any gene: 2. The germline V gene encodes CDR1 LGHNA and CDR2 YNFKEQ. The CDR3 is made up of 14 amino acids. In regard to this clone: A single base separates this from a much larger clone, so it may be a read error.

Participants spanned ages about 18 to 90 years and resided in about two dozen US areas. TCRdb keeps only in-frame clones here, not all; method: immunoSEQ multiplex PCR. The data hold over 250,000 clones, with around 89% observed a single time. The chain uses TRBV4-2 and TRBJ2-7, with 9 bases that match TRBD1. Sequenced sample: PBMCs or T cells enriched from blood (not recorded which). This clonotype was sampled from a middle-aged man who had recovered from COVID-19. The CDR3 sequence is CASSLGTGSYEQYF. The CDR3 coding sequence is TGTGCCAGCAGCCTCGGGACAGGGTCCTACGAGCAGTACTTC.